The entry below describes one T cell receptor (beta chain). In germline, CDR1 is SQVTM, CDR2 ANQGSEA. This CDR3 comprises 13 residues. V lost 6 bases, J lost 9 bases, and 18 bases lay in between. The data were produced by immunoSEQ multiplex PCR, yet TCRdb's version contains in-frame clones alone and is incomplete. The table has tens of thousands of clones, 87% seen once. The sample is drawn from a study of OX40 agonist ivuxolimab in advanced cancers. Specimen: CD4+ or CD8+ T cells sorted from blood, collected in a trial of the OX40 agonist ivuxolimab. The receptor was isolated from an adult with an advanced solid tumor such as melanoma, head and neck, liver or kidney cancer. The rearrangement links TRBV29-1 to TRBJ2-1; the D call may be TRBD1 or TRBD2 (6 bases each). For the CDR3, the DNA is TGCAGCGTCGTTGAGGGAGGAGGGGGTGAGCAGTTCTTC. Translating gives CSVVEGGGGEQFF.